What follows is one T cell receptor (beta chain) and its context. The antigen is not known. The sort gate was single viable CD3+CD4+CD8-CD45RO+ cells for memory CD4+ T cells. Serostatus was set by detecting CMV pp150, pp28, p38, p52 IgG. Clones were sequenced by immunoSEQ multiplex PCR, and TCRdb holds only the in-frame ones, with some missing. The table lists approximately 51,000 clones, around 76% of them singletons, with 1.2% in the top ten. This sample was included in a study of memory CD4+ T cells and cytomegalovirus serostatus. General study points: Median bootstrapped AUC for CMV status was around 0.95 originally, about 0.9 US-trained.

The J segment lost 3 bases and the V segment lost 9 bases, leaving 8 bases of the junction unmatched. Germline V lookup: CDR1 SGHAT, CDR2 FQNNGV. CDR3 length: 14 residues. The specimen sequenced was memory CD4+ T cells from blood. The receptor was derived from an adult in good health and CMV-seropositive. The chain employs TRBV11-2 and TRBJ2-1; 7 positions match TRBD1. The CDR3 DNA follows: TGTGCCAGTACCCGGGACAGCCACTACAATGAGCAGTTCTTC. Translation: CASTRDSHYNEQFF. The full variable domain, in which reference TRBV11-2 and TRBJ2-1 provide the parts outside the CDR3, is EAGVAQSPRYKIIEKRQSVAFWCNPISGHATLYWYQQILGQGPKLLIQFQNNGVVDDSQLPKDRFSAERLKGVDSTLKIQPAKLEDSAVYLCASTRDSHYNEQFFGPGTRLTVL.